The T cell receptor (beta chain) under discussion was sequenced for a study of blood T cell repertoires in COVID-19. Whole-study context: From the United States, Italy and Spain came samples of acute and convalescent COVID-19.

There are 15 residues in the CDR3. Germline V lookup: CDR1 SGHNT, CDR2 YYREEE (reference sequence). Trimming pared 3 bases from V and 4 bases from J, leaving 16 bases between. Authors' processing steps: Amplification of reference gene primers was used by the study to estimate nucleated cell counts. Generated by immunoSEQ multiplex PCR, the TCRdb table keeps only in-frame clones and is missing some. Clonal size and the V and J genes are those of that table, whereas D and trimming came from the DNA. The top ten hold roughly 5.7% of the sample, which has under 300,000 clones, around four fifths seen once.

Sequencing was carried out using peripheral blood. This chain joins TRBV5-4 and TRBJ2-5; a possible D gene is TRBD1 (6 bases). The source of this sequence is a man older than 75 with acute or convalescent COVID-19. CDR3: CASSSGHQPAETQYF. CDR3 DNA sequence: TGTGCCAGCAGCTCGGGACACCAGCCAGCAGAGACCCAGTACTTC.